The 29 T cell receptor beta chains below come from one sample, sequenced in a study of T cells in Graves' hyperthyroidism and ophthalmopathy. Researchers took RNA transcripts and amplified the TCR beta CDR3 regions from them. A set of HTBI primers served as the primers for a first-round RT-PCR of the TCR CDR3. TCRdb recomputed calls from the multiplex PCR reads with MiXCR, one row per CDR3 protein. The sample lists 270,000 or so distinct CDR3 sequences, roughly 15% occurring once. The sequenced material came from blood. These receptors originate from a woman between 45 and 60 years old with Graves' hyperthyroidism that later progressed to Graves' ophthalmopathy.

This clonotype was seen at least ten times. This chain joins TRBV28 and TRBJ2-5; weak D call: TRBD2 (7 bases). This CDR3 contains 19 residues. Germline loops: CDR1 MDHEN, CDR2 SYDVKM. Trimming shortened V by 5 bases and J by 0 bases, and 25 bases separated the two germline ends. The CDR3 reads CASSPLRGLAREYQETQYF. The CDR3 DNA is TGTGCCAGCAGTCCCCTGCGGGGGCTAGCTCGGGAGTACCAAGAGACCCAGTACTTC.

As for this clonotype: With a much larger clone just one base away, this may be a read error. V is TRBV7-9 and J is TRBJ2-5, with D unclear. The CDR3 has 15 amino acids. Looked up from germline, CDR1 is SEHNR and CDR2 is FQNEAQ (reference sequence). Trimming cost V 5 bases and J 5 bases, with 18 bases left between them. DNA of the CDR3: TGTGCCAGCAGCGCAGGATCTACTCCAATGGAGACCCAGTACTTC. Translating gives CASSAGSTPMETQYF.

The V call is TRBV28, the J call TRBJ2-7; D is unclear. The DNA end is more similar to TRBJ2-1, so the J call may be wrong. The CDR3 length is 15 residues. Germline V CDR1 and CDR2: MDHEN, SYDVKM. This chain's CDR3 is CASTSPHQASYEQFF. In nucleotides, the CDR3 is TGTGCCAGCACCTCCCCCCACCAGGCCTCCTACGAGCAGTTCTTC.

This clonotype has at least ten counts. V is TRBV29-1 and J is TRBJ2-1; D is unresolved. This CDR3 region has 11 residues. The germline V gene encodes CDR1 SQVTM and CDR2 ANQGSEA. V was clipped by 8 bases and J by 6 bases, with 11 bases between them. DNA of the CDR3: TGCAGCCTCGATATCGGCAATGAGCAGTTCTTC. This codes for CSLDIGNEQFF.

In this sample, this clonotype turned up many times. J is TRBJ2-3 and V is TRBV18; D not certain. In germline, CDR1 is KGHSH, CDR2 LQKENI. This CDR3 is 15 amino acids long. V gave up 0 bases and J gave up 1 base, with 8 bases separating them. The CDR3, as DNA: TGTGCCAGCTCACCACCAGGAACACGCACAGATACGCAGTATTTT. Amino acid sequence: CASSPPGTRTDTQYF.

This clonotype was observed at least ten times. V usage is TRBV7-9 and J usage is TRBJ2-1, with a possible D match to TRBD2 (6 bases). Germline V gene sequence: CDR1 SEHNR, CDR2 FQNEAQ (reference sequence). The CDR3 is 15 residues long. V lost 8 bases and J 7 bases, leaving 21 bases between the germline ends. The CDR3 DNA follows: TGTGCCAGCCTCGGGAGATCCTTTGTTTGGAATGAGCAGTTCTTC. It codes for CASLGRSFVWNEQFF. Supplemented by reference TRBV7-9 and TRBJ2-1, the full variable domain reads DTGVSQNPRHKITKRGQNVTFRCDPISEHNRLYWYRQTLGQGPEFLTYFQNEAQLEKSRLLSDRFSAERPKGSFSTLEIQRTEQGDSAMYLCASLGRSFVWNEQFFGPGTRLTVL.

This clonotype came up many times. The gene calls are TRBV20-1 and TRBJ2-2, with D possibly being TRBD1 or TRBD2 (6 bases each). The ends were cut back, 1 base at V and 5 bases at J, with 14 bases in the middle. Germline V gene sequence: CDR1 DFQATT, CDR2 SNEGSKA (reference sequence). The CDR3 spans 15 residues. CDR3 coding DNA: TGCAGTGCTAGAGCCCGACTAGGGGGGACCGGGGAGCTGTTTTTT. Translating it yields CSARARLGGTGELFF.

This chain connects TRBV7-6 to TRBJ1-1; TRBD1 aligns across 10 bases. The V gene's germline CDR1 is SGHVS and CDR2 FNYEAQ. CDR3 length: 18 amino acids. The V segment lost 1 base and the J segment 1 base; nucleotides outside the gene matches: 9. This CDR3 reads CASSLVGGTGEWNTEAFF. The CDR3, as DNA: TGTGCCAGCAGCTTAGTGGGGGGGACAGGGGAATGGAACACTGAAGCTTTCTTT.

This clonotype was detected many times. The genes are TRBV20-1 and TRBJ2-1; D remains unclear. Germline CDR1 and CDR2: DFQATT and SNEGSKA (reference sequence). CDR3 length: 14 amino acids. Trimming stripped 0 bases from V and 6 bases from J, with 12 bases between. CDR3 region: CSARDLRAGNEQFF. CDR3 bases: TGCAGTGCTAGAGATCTTAGGGCCGGCAATGAGCAGTTCTTC.

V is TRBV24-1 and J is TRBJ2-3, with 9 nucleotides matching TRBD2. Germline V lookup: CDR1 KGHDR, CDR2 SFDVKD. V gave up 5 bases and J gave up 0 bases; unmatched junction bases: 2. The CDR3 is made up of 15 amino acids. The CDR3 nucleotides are TGTGCCACCAGTGTGCTAGCGGGGAGCACAGATACGCAGTATTTT. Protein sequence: CATSVLAGSTDTQYF.

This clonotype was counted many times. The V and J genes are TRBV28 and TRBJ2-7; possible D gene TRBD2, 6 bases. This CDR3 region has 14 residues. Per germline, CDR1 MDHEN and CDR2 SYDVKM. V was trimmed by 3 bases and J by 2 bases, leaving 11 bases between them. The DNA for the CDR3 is TGTGCCAGCAGTTTCGAGCGGGCCACCTACGAGCAGTACTTC. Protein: CASSFERATYEQYF. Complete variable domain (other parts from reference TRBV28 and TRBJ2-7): DVKVTQSSRYLVKRTGEKVFLECVQDMDHENMFWYRQDPGLGLRLIYFSYDVKMKEKGDIPEGYSVSREKKERFSLILESASTNQTSMYLCASSFERATYEQYFGPGTRLTVT.

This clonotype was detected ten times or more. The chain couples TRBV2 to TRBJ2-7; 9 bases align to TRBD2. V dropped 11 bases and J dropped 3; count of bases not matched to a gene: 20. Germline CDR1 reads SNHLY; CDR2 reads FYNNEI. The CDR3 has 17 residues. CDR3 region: CAGGRPLGAGGIYEQYF. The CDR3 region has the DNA TGTGCCGGGGGACGGCCTCTCGGCGCGGGAGGGATCTACGAGCAGTACTTC. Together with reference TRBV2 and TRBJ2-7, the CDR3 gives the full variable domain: EPEVTQTPSHQVTQMGQEVILRCVPISNHLYFYWYRQILGQKVEFLVSFYNNEISEKSEIFDDQFSVERPDGSNFTLKIRSTKLEDSAMYFCAGGRPLGAGGIYEQYFGPGTRLTVT.

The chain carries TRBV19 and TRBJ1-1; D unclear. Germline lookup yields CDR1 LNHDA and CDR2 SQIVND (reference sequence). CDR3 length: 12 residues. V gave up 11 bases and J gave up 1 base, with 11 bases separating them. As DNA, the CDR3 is TGTGCCGGACCCCCGCGGAACACTGAAGCTTTCTTT. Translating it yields CAGPPRNTEAFF. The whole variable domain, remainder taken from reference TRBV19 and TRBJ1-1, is DGGITQSPKYLFRKEGQNVTLSCEQNLNHDAMYWYRQDPGQGLRLIYYSQIVNDFQKGDIAEGYSVSREKKESFPLTVTSAQKNPTAFYLCAGPPRNTEAFFGQGTRLTVV.

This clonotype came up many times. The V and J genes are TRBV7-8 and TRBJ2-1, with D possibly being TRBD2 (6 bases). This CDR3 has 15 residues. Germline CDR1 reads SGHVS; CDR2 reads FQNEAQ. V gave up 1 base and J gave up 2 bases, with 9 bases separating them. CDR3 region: CASSLVAGPYNEQFF. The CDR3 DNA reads TGTGCCAGCAGCTTAGTGGCGGGGCCCTACAATGAGCAGTTCTTC.

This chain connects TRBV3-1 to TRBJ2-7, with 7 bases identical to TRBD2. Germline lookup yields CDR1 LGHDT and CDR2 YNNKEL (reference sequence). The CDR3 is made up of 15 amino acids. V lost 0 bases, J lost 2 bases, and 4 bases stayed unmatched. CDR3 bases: TGTGCCAGCAGCCAAGAGGTGGGAGGGCCCTACGAGCAGTACTTC. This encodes CASSQEVGGPYEQYF.

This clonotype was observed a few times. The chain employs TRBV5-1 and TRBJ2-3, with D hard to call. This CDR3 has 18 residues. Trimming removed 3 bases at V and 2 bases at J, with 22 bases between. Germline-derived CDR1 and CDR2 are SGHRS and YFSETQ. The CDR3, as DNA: TGCGCCAGCAGCTCTGATTATATTGGAAGCGTAAACACAGATACGCAGTATTTT. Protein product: CASSSDYIGSVNTDTQYF.

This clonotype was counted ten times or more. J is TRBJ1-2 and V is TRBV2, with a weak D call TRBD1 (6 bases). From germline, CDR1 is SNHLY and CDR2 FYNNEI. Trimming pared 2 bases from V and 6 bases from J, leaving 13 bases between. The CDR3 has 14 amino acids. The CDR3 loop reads CASSEIGGRDGYTF. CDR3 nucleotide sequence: TGTGCCAGCAGTGAAATCGGGGGGCGCGATGGCTACACCTTC.

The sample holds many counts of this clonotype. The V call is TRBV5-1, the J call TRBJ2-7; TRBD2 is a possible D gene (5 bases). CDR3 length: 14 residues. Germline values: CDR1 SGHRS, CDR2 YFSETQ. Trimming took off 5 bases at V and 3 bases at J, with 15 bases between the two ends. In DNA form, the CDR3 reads TGCGCCAGCAGACCGCCCCGGGGTGACTACGAGCAGTACTTC. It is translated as CASRPPRGDYEQYF.

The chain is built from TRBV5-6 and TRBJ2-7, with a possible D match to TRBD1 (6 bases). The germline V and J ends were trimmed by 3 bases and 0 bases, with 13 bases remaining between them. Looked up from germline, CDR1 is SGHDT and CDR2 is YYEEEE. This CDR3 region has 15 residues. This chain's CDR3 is CASSSERTDSYEQYF. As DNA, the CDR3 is TGTGCCAGCAGCTCCGAACGGACAGACTCCTACGAGCAGTACTTC.

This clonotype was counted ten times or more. CDR3 sequence reads: CASSTGTSGPYNEQFF. The CDR3 DNA reads as TGCGCCAGCAGCACAGGGACTAGCGGGCCCTACAATGAGCAGTTCTTC. The rearrangement links TRBV5-1 to TRBJ2-1; 12 bases agree with TRBD2. The CDR3 has 16 residues. V shed 4 bases, J shed 2 bases, and the junction held 4 bases outside the gene matches. CDR1 and CDR2 (germline): SGHRS, YFSETQ.

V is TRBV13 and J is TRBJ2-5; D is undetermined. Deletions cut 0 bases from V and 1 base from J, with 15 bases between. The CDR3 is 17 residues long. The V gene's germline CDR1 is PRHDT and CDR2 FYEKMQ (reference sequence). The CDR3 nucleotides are TGTGCCAGCAGCTTAGGGTCCTTAGAAAGAAGCCAAGAGACCCAGTACTTC. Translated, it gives CASSLGSLERSQETQYF.

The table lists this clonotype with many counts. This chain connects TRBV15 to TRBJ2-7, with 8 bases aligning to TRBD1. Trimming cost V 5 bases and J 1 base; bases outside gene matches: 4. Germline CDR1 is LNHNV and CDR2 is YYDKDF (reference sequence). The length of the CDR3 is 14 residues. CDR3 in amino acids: CATSSHRGSYEQYF. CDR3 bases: TGTGCCACCAGCTCACACAGGGGGTCCTACGAGCAGTACTTC.

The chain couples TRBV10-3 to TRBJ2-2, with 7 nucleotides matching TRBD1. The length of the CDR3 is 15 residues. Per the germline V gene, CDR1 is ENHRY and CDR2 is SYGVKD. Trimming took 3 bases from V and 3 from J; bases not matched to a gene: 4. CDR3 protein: CAISEGQADTGELFF. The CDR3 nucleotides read TGTGCCATCAGTGAAGGACAGGCTGACACCGGGGAGCTGTTTTTT.

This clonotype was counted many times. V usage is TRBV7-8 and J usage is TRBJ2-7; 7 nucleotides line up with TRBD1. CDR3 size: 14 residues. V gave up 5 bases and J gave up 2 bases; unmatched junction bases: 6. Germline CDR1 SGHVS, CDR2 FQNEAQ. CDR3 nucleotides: TGTGCCAGCAGCCTCAGACAGGGTACCTACGAGCAGTACTTC. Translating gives CASSLRQGTYEQYF.

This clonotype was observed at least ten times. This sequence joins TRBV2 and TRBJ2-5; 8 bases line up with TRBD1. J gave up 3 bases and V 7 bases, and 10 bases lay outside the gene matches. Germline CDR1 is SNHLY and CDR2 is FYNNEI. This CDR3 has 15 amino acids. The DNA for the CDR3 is TGTGCCAGCACCTTCCAGGGGGCCAAGGAAGAGACCCAGTACTTC. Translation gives CASTFQGAKEETQYF. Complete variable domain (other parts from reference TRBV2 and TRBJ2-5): EPEVTQTPSHQVTQMGQEVILRCVPISNHLYFYWYRQILGQKVEFLVSFYNNEISEKSEIFDDQFSVERPDGSNFTLKIRSTKLEDSAMYFCASTFQGAKEETQYFGPGTRLLVL.

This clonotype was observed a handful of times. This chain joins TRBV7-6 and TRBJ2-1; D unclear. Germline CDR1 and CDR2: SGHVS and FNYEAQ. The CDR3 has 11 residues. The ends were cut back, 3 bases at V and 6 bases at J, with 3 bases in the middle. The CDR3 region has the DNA TGTGCCAGCAGCTTGATCAATGAGCAGTTCTTC. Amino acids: CASSLINEQFF.

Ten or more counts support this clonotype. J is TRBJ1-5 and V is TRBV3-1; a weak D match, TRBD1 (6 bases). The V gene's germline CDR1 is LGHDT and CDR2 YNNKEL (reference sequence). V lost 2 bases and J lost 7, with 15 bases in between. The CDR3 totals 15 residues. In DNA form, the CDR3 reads TGTGCCAGCAGCCAATCCGGGACATCCGCGCAGCCCCAGCATTTT. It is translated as CASSQSGTSAQPQHF. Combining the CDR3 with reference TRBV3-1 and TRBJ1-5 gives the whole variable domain DTAVSQTPKYLVTQMGNDKSIKCEQNLGHDTMYWYKQDSKKFLKIMFSYNNKELIINETVPNRFSPKSPDKAHLNLHINSLELGDSAVYFCASSQSGTSAQPQHFGDGTRLSIL.

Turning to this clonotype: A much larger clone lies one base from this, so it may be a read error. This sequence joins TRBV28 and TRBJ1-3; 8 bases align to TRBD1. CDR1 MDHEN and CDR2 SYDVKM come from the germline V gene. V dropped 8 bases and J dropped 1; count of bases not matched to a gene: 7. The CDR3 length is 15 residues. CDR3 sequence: CASALNRGSGNTIYF. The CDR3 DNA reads TGTGCCAGCGCTCTTAACAGGGGGTCTGGAAACACCATATATTTT.

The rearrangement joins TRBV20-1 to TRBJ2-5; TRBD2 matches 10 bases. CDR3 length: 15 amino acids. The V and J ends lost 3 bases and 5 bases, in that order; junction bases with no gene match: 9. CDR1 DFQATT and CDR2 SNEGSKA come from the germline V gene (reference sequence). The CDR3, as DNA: TGCAGTGCTAGCCCTCTAGGAGCGGGAGGGGAGACCCAGTACTTC. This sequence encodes CSASPLGAGGETQYF.